The source of this T cell receptor beta chain is a study of T cell responses to AZD1222 COVID-19 vaccine. General study findings and limits: Recipients of two AZD1222 doses showed rising Spike-specific TCR breadth and depth. Females made up more of the donors, who were largely white British, and clonal diversity may have come out too low. In all cases, repertoires were sampled only after the peak T cell response. Within unmutated variant regions lay the reported targets of nearly half of spike-specific TCRs.

CDR3 length: 16 residues. Germline V CDR1 and CDR2: SNHLY, FYNNEI. V lost 6 bases and J 1 base, leaving 16 bases between the germline ends. Remarks on this clone: Its antigen is as yet unknown.

TCRdb's copy holds only in-frame clones and misses some; the assay was immunoSEQ multiplex PCR. The sample shows about 140,000 clones, roughly 88% of them seen only once. This specimen was peripheral blood, taken 28 days after the second AZD1222 dose. The chain combines TRBV2 with TRBJ1-5; a weak D match, TRBD1 (5 bases). The clonotype comes from an adult who received the AZD1222 COVID-19 vaccine. The CDR3 DNA follows: TGTGCCAGCAGGGAGCAATGGGGCTCAAGCAATCAGCCCCAGCATTTT. Encoded protein: CASREQWGSSNQPQHF.